Listed below are T cell receptor beta chains from one sample, sequenced in a study of CD8 T cells in Susac syndrome. Using its own MiXCR run on the immunoSEQ multiplex PCR reads, TCRdb lists one record per CDR3 protein. The sample carries some 180,000 distinct CDR3 sequences, roughly 94% recorded once. The sample taken for sequencing was CD4+ T cells from PBMCs. The receptors come from a human donor with Susac syndrome. The CDR3 runs from the conserved cysteine through the conserved F or W. D genes are given only for firm matches. For some rows the clone size is stated as once, few or many, or as a class when expanded; others skip it.

v_gene,d_gene,j_gene,abundance,CDR3nt,CDR3aa
TRBV6-4,-,TRBJ2-1,-,TGTGCCAGCAGAGGCCTCACAGGGTTCTTCTTC,CASRGLTGFFF
TRBV7-2,-,TRBJ2-5,-,TGTGCCAGCAGCTTACAACAGGGATTGTCAGAGACCCAGTACTTC,CASSLQQGLSETQYF
TRBV7-9,TRBD2,TRBJ2-5,-,TGTGCCAGCAGCTCGCTAGCGGGAGTTTGGGAGACCCAGTACTTC,CASSSLAGVWETQYF
TRBV10-3,-,TRBJ2-5,-,TGTGCCATCAGTGAGTCGCAACAGGAAGAGACCCAGTACTTC,CAISESQQEETQYF
TRBV24-1,-,TRBJ2-2,-,TGTGCCACCAGTGGGAGGGTCGGCGGGGAGCTGTTTTTT,CATSGRVGGELFF
TRBV13,-,TRBJ2-5,-,TGTGCCAGCAGCTTCGACAGCTTCCAAGAGACCCAGTACTTC,CASSFDSFQETQYF
TRBV9,-,TRBJ2-7,-,TGTGCCAGCAGCGTAGGACCCGAGAACGCCTACGAGCAGTACTTC,CASSVGPENAYEQYF
TRBV14,TRBD2,TRBJ2-4,-,TGTGCCAGCAGCCAAGATGATAGCGGGAGCCGCATTCAGTACTTC,CASSQDDSGSRIQYF
TRBV3-1,TRBD1,TRBJ1-2,-,TGTGCCAGCAGCCAACTGGACAGGGGCTCTGGCTACACCTTC,CASSQLDRGSGYTF
TRBV20-1,-,TRBJ2-5,-,TGCAGTGGGGAGTTAGGCGAGACCCAGTACTTC,CSGELGETQYF
TRBV9,TRBD2,TRBJ2-3,once,TGTGCCAGCAATAAGTTCGCGGGGGGCACAGATACGCAGTATTTT,CASNKFAGGTDTQYF
TRBV19,TRBD2,TRBJ2-1,-,TGTGCCAGTACCCCTAGCGGGAGATCCTACAATGAGCAGTTCTTC,CASTPSGRSYNEQFF
TRBV9,TRBD1,TRBJ1-1,-,TGTGCCAGCAGCGGTGAGCAGGGGGCGCGCACTGAAGCTTTCTTT,CASSGEQGARTEAFF
TRBV9,-,TRBJ1-1,once,TGTGCCAGCAGCGTAGCGGGGGCGAACACTGAAGCTTTCTTT,CASSVAGANTEAFF
TRBV19,TRBD2,TRBJ2-1,-,TGTGCCAGTAGTTCCGGGACTAGCATCTACAATGAGCAGTTCTTC,CASSSGTSIYNEQFF
TRBV23-1,-,TRBJ1-5,-,TGCGCCAGCAGTCAGCTTGACAGGCACTACTACCAGCCCCAGCATTTT,CASSQLDRHYYQPQHF
TRBV5-6,-,TRBJ2-7,-,TGTGCCAGCAGCCCTCTAGGGGGCTACGAGCAGTACTTC,CASSPLGGYEQYF